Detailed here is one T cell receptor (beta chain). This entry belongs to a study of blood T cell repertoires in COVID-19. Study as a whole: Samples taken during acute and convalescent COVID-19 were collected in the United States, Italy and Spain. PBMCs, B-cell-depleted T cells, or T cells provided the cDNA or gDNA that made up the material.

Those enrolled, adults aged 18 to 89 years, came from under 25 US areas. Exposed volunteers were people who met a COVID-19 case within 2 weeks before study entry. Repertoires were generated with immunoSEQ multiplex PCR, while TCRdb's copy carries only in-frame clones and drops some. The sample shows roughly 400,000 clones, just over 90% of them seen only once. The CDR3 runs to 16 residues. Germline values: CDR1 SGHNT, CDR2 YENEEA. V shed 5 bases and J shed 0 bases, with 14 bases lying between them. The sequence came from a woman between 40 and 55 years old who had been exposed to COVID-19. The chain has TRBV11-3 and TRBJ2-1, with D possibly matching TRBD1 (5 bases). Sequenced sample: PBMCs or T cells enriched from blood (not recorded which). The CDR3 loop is CASSPSRGSSYNEQFF. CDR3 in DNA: TGTGCCAGCAGCCCCTCAAGGGGAAGCTCCTACAATGAGCAGTTCTTC.